A selection of T cell receptor beta chains follows, all from one sample in a study of blood T cell repertoires in COVID-19. The method was immunoSEQ multiplex PCR; TCRdb's version includes in-frame clones alone and lacks a portion of them. The sample shows about 250,000 clones, approximately 88% of them seen only once. Specimen: peripheral blood. Receptors were obtained from a woman between 25 and 40 years old with COVID-19, enrolled during active disease. Both conserved end residues are part of each CDR3. A D gene is named only where the DNA matches it firmly.

v_gene | d_gene | CDR3aa
TRBV27 | TRBD1 | CASSFLAGTGDAYEQYF
TRBV3-1/TRBV3-2 | . | CASSQGGVAGELFF
TRBV2 | . | CASLDSNSYEQYF
TRBV6-1 | TRBD1 | CASSEFRDRGTEAFF
TRBV7-9 | . | CASSHGGTEQFF
TRBV28 | . | CASSSPQGYGYTF
TRBV27 | TRBD1 | CASSLYRGEKLFF
TRBV4-3 | . | CASSQDRGSTNEKLFF
TRBV4-2 | . | CASSPTGQTNTEAFF
TRBV6-4 | . | CASSLGSSTDTQYF
TRBV11-2 | TRBD1 | CASSPGRTGIYEQYF
TRBV28 | . | CASSEPRGMNTEAFF
TRBV28 | TRBD1 | CASSLLSRGLYSGNTIYF
TRBV6-5 | . | CASSYGLAPTDTQYF
TRBV7-2 | TRBD1 | CASSFQQGVTEAFF
TRBV9 | . | CASSVGGSAGETQYF
TRBV2 | TRBD2 | CASKLLAGSTDTQYF
TRBV7-9 | TRBD1 | CASSTTPGTGGRVGTEAFF
TRBV29-1 | TRBD2 | CSARPSGGAETQYF
TRBV7-6 | TRBD2 | CASSSNPSGNTDTQYF
TRBV6-1 | TRBD2 | CASSEALPRPGGTGELFF
TRBV6-1 | TRBD2 | CASSELAGVQDTQYF
TRBV5-1 | . | CASRTAIEAFF
TRBV28 | TRBD1 | CASSWPKTGGYSPLHF
TRBV11-2 | TRBD2 | CASSSPGGAGVVKTQYF
TRBV28 | TRBD1 | CASSSNPLEQGNQSQHF
TRBV4-3 | . | CASSQDYWETQYF
TRBV19 | . | CASSQGTPRSPLHF
TRBV28 | TRBD1 | CASSLPRGQGNTEAFF
TRBV28 | . | CASSSSEGRNYGYTF
TRBV7-2 | . | CAERTIGGANVLTF
TRBV24-1 | . | CATSDPRTYEQYF
TRBV6-5 | . | CASTKQARTDTQYF
TRBV18 | . | CASSPTTGQETQYF